This T cell receptor (beta chain) was documented in a study of blood T cell repertoires in COVID-19. As for the study in general: Collection of acute and convalescent COVID-19 samples took place in the United States, Italy and Spain. Nucleic acid was either cDNA or gDNA, and it came from T cells, B-cell-depleted T cells, or PBMCs.

Original handling: The authors estimated nucleated cell counts from reference gene primer amplification. This table comes from immunoSEQ multiplex PCR, and its TCRdb copy is limited to in-frame clones, with some not included. V, J and clone size reflect that table, while D and trimming were determined from the DNA. The sample lists 200,000 to 250,000 clones, nearly 90% occurring once. This clone has a single count. V shed 6 bases and J 6 bases; nucleotides not matched to a gene: 0. CDR3 length: 11 amino acids. Germline CDR1 is DFQATT and CDR2 is SNEGSKA (reference sequence). The sample taken for sequencing was peripheral blood. The receptor comes from a woman under 30 who had recovered from COVID-19. The V call is TRBV20-1, the J call TRBJ2-7, with 12 bases matching TRBD1. The chain's CDR3 is CSAGQGAEQYF. In DNA, the CDR3 is TGCAGTGCGGGACAGGGGGCCGAGCAGTACTTC.